This T cell receptor beta chain was recovered during a study of persistence of HIV-infected CD4 T cells. Overlapping HIV-1 Gag 15-mer peptides at 0.8 to 1 ug per peptide per mL were used. Memory cells lacking CD40L and CD69 with high CD45RO were sorted. Details on this clone: Its antigen is not identified.

The libraries were made with immunoSEQ version 4 in survey mode. TCRdb's table, derived via immunoSEQ multiplex PCR, lists solely in-frame clones and lacks some. The repertoire holds 30,000 to 45,000 clones, with approximately 78% as singletons. This receptor was obtained from an adult with HIV. The donor label of this sample is uncertain. The material was cultured CD4+ T cells from PBMCs, obtained from a patient who received antiretroviral therapy.

This chain's CDR3 is CASSELGIKNTEAFF. CDR3 coding DNA: TGTGCCAGCAGTGAGTTGGGCATCAAGAACACTGAAGCTTTCTTT. The chain joins TRBV25-1 to TRBJ1-1; D unresolved. Germline assignment: CDR1 MGHDK and CDR2 SYGVNS. The CDR3 is 15 residues long. The ends were cut back, 3 bases at V and 1 base at J, with 12 bases in the middle.